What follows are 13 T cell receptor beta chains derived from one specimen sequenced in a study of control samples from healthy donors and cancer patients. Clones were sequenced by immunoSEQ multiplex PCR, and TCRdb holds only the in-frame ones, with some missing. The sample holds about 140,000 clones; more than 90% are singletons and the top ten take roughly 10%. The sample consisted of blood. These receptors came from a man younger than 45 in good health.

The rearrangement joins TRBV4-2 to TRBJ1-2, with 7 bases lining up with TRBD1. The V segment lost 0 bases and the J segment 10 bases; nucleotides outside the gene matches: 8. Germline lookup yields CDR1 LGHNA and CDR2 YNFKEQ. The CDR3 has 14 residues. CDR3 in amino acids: CASSQDRTGQNYTF. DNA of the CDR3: TGTGCCAGCAGCCAAGATCGTACGGGACAGAACTACACCTTC.

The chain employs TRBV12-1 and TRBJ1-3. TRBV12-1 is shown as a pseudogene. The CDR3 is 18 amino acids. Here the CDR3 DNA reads TGTGCCAGCAGCTTTTCTTCGTCGTCAGTTGGGAGAAGAAACACCATATATTTT. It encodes CASSFSSSSVGRRNTIYF.

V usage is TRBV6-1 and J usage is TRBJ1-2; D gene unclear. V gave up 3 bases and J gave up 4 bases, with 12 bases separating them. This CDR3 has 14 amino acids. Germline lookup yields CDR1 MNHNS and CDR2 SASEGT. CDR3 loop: CASSDRSVFYGYTF. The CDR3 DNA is TGTGCCAGCAGTGATAGGTCGGTATTCTATGGCTACACCTTC.

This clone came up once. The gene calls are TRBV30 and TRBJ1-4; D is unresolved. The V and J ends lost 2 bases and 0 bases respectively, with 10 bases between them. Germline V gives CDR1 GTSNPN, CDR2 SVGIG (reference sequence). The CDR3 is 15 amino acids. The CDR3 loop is CAWSRTSATNEKLFF. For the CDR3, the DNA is TGTGCCTGGAGTCGTACCTCTGCAACTAATGAAAAACTGTTTTTT.

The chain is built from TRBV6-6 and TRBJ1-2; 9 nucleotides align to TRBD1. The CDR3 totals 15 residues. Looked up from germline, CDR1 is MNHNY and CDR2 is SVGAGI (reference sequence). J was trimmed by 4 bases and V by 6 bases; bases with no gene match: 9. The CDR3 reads CASRKGQGDSYGYTF. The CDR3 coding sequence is TGTGCCAGCAGGAAGGGACAGGGAGATAGCTATGGCTACACCTTC.

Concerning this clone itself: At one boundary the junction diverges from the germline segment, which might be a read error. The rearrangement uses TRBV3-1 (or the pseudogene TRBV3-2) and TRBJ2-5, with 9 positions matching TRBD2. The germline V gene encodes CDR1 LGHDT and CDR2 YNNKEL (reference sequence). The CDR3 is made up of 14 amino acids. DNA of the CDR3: TGTGCCAGCAGCCAGAGGGGACTAGCAGAGGCCCAGTACTTC. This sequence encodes CASSQRGLAEAQYF.

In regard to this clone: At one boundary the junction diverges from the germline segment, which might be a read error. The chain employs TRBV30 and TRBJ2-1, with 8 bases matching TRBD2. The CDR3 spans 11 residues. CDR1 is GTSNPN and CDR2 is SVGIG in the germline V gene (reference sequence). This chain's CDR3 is CVTGGPREQFF. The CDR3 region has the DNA TGCGTGACGGGAGGGCCTCGGGAGCAGTTCTTC.

Here the CDR3 DNA reads TGTGCCCGTGATTATCCCTATGTCCGGGCATACTACAATGAGCAGTTCTTC. It codes for CARDYPYVRAYYNEQFF. The chain uses TRBV11-2 and TRBJ2-1, with D uncertain. This CDR3 contains 17 residues. Trimming cost V 11 bases and J 3 bases, with 26 bases left between them. The V gene's germline CDR1 is SGHAT and CDR2 FQNNGV.

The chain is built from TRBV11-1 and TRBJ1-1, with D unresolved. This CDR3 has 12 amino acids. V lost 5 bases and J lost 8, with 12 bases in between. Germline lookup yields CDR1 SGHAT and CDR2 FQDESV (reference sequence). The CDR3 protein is CASSPNDSEAFF. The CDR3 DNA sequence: TGTGCCAGCAGCCCCAATGACTCGGAAGCTTTCTTT.

The CDR3 spells CATSRTIAGGADTQYF. As DNA, the CDR3 is TGTGCCACCAGCAGAACCATAGCGGGAGGGGCAGATACGCAGTATTTT. The chain uses TRBV15 and TRBJ2-3, with 11 nucleotides matching TRBD2. From germline, CDR1 is LNHNV and CDR2 YYDKDF (reference sequence). This CDR3 region has 16 residues. J gave up 4 bases and V 2 bases, and 5 bases lay outside the gene matches.

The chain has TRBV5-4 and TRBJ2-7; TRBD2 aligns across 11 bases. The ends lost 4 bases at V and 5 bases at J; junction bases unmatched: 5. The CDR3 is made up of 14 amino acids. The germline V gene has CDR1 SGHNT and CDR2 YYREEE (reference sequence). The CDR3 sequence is CASSLSGRANEQYF. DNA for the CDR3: TGTGCCAGCAGCCTTAGCGGGAGGGCCAACGAGCAGTACTTC.

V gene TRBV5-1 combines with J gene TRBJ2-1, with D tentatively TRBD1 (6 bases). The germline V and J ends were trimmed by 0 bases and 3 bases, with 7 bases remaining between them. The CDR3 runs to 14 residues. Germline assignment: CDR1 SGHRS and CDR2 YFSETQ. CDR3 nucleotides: TGCGCCAGCAGCTTGGAGGACAGCTACAATGAGCAGTTCTTC. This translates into CASSLEDSYNEQFF.

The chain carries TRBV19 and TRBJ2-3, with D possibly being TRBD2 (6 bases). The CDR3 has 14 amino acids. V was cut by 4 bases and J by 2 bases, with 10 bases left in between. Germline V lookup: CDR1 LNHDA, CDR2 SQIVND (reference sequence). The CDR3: CASSKGLVTDTQYF. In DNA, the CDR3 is TGTGCCAGTAGTAAGGGACTTGTCACAGATACGCAGTATTTT.